Following are 21 T cell receptor beta chains from one sample sequenced in a study of tumor-infiltrating lymphocytes in localized non-small cell lung cancer. Produced via immunoSEQ multiplex PCR; TCRdb's table is partial and in-frame only. The sample shows 3,500 to 4,000 clones, roughly 58% of them seen only once. Specimen: uninvolved lung tissue not adjacent to the tumor. These TCRs come from a human donor with non-small cell lung cancer.

This clone has just a few counts. V usage is TRBV7-9 and J usage is TRBJ1-2; the D is unclear. The V gene's germline CDR1 is SEHNR and CDR2 FQNEAQ (reference sequence). CDR3 size: 10 residues. The germline V and J ends were trimmed by 6 bases and 6 bases, with 5 bases remaining between them. The CDR3 sequence: CASRRDGYTF. Written as DNA, the CDR3 is TGTGCCAGCAGGCGGGATGGCTACACCTTC.

This rearrangement joins TRBV30 to TRBJ1-5; the D gene is possibly TRBD1 (5 bases). The V gene's germline CDR1 is GTSNPN and CDR2 SVGIG (reference sequence). Deletions cut 4 bases from V and 6 bases from J, with 13 bases between. CDR3 size: 13 residues. The CDR3 DNA follows: TGTGCCTGGACCGAGGGGTCCAGTCAGCCCCAGCATTTT. It translates to CAWTEGSSQPQHF.

This CDR3 reads CASGTGDWRNGYTF. CDR3 nucleotides: TGTGCCAGCGGCACAGGGGATTGGCGAAATGGCTACACCTTC. V is TRBV7-2 and J is TRBJ1-2; 7 bases are a match to TRBD1. From germline, CDR1 is SGHTA and CDR2 FQGNSA. After removal of 8 bases from V and 6 bases from J, the junction contained 12 bases not matched to a gene. The CDR3 length is 14 residues. Together with reference TRBV7-2 and TRBJ1-2, the CDR3 gives the full variable domain: GAGVSQSPSNKVTEKGKDVELRCDPISGHTALYWYRQSLGQGLEFLIYFQGNSAPDKSGLPSDRFSAERTGGSVSTLTIQRTQQEDSAVYLCASGTGDWRNGYTFGSGTRLTVV.

As DNA, the CDR3 is TGTGCCAGCACCGGCGGACAGTTCGGGGAGCTGTTTTTT. This translates into CASTGGQFGELFF. The rearrangement uses TRBV27 and TRBJ2-2; maybe TRBD1 (6 bases). V was pared by 7 bases and J by 7 bases, with 13 bases between. The CDR3 extends over 13 amino acids. In germline, CDR1 is MNHEY, CDR2 SMNVEV (reference sequence).

V usage is TRBV28 and J usage is TRBJ2-3, with D perhaps matching TRBD1 or TRBD2 (6 bases each). Trimming pared 7 bases from V and 3 bases from J, leaving 14 bases between. The CDR3 loop spans 14 amino acids. Looked up from germline, CDR1 is MDHEN and CDR2 is SYDVKM. This CDR3 is CASNRGPTTDTQYF. The DNA for the CDR3 is TGTGCCAGCAACCGGGGGCCTACAACAGATACGCAGTATTTT.

The CDR3 nucleotides are TGCAGCGTTGAAGGGACGGCCATCGGTTACACCTTC. Its translation: CSVEGTAIGYTF. The J gene is TRBJ1-2, the V gene TRBV29-1; D is unclear. The V gene lost 1 base and the J gene lost 11 bases, with 14 bases spanning the gap. Germline values: CDR1 SQVTM, CDR2 ANQGSEA. The CDR3 runs to 12 residues.

V is TRBV15 and J is TRBJ1-2; tentatively, D is TRBD1 (5 bases). Germline CDR1 is LNHNV and CDR2 is YYDKDF (reference sequence). The CDR3 length is 15 residues. Trimming stripped 4 bases from V and 5 bases from J, with 17 bases between. CDR3: CATSTPRGSSYGYTF. CDR3 coding DNA: TGTGCCACCAGCACTCCCCGGGGCAGTAGTTATGGCTACACCTTC. Variable domain in full (rest from reference TRBV15 and TRBJ1-2): DAMVIQNPRYQVTQFGKPVTLSCSQTLNHNVMYWYQQKSSQAPKLLFHYYDKDFNNEADTPDNFQSRRPNTSFCFLDIRSPGLGDTAMYLCATSTPRGSSYGYTFGSGTRLTVV.

In nucleotides, the CDR3 is TGTGCCTGGAGCGAGGGTTTTGGGGTGAACACTGAAGCTTTCTTT. This sequence encodes CAWSEGFGVNTEAFF. The chain couples TRBV30 to TRBJ1-1; D remains unclear. From germline, CDR1 is GTSNPN and CDR2 SVGIG (reference sequence). V was cut by 3 bases and J by 0 bases, with 14 bases left in between. CDR3 length: 15 amino acids.

The rearrangement links TRBV5-4 to TRBJ1-2, with 8 positions matching TRBD1. CDR3 size: 13 residues. V was clipped by 4 bases and J by 7 bases; unmatched bases: 6. Germline V gene sequence: CDR1 SGHNT, CDR2 YYREEE (reference sequence). DNA for the CDR3: TGTGCCAGCAGCGACAGGGGAGGGTCTGGCTACACCTTC. This encodes CASSDRGGSGYTF.

The sample holds a few counts of this clone. This rearrangement joins TRBV6-5 to TRBJ1-5; possibly TRBD1 for D (5 bases). Germline V gene lookup returns CDR1 MNHEY and CDR2 SVGAGI. The CDR3 consists of 15 residues. V was cut by 6 bases and J by 1 base, with 13 bases left in between. The CDR3 nucleotides are TGTGCCAGCAGCCAACAGCGGGGCAGCAATCAGCCCCAGCATTTT. This translates into CASSQQRGSNQPQHF.

This chain joins TRBV4-3 and TRBJ2-7; 11 nucleotides line up with TRBD1. The junction had 7 bases not matched to a gene; V was cut back by 3 bases and J by 6 bases. CDR3 length: 15 amino acids. Looked up from germline, CDR1 is LGHNA and CDR2 is YSLEER. The CDR3 DNA reads TGCGCCAGCAGCCAGTGGGACAGGGGGATTGGCGAGCAGTACTTC. This sequence encodes CASSQWDRGIGEQYF.

J is TRBJ2-1 and V is TRBV4-1; D is possibly TRBD1 (7 bases). Per germline, CDR1 MGHRA and CDR2 YSYEKL. The CDR3 is 16 amino acids. Trimming pared 4 bases from V and 5 bases from J, leaving 18 bases between. The CDR3 here is CASSPQRAGGHNEQFF. As DNA, the CDR3 is TGCGCCAGCAGCCCCCAGCGGGCAGGGGGGCACAATGAGCAGTTCTTC.

The CDR3 spells CASSEFGQGNTEAFF. The CDR3 DNA sequence: TGTGCCAGCAGTGAATTCGGACAGGGGAACACTGAAGCTTTCTTT. The chain links TRBV6-1 to TRBJ1-1, with 8 nucleotides matching TRBD1. The CDR3 spans 15 residues. After removal of 2 bases from V and 1 base from J, the junction contained 3 bases not matched to a gene. Germline V CDR1 and CDR2: MNHNS, SASEGT.

The chain combines TRBV25-1 with TRBJ1-2; tentative D call: TRBD1 (6 bases). Germline CDR1 and CDR2: MGHDK and SYGVNS. The length of the CDR3 is 13 residues. V was clipped by 6 bases and J by 7 bases, with 15 bases between them. In nucleotides, the CDR3 is TGTGCCAGCAGCTCCGGACAGAGTGGTGGCTACACCTTC. Translation: CASSSGQSGGYTF.

J is TRBJ2-7 and V is TRBV27, with D perhaps matching TRBD2 (6 bases). The CDR3 extends over 15 amino acids. The V and J ends lost 5 bases and 1 base respectively, with 15 bases between them. Per germline, CDR1 MNHEY and CDR2 SMNVEV (reference sequence). The CDR3 DNA follows: TGTGCCAGCAGTCCTGCTAGCGCCCCTTCCTACGAGCAGTACTTC. Translating it yields CASSPASAPSYEQYF.

The chain recombines TRBV28 with TRBJ1-1, with D possibly being TRBD1 (6 bases). CDR1 is MDHEN, CDR2 SYDVKM, per germline. The CDR3 is 13 amino acids. V lost 6 bases, J lost 1 base, and 9 bases lay in between. The CDR3 here is CASSPGQNTEAFF. In DNA form, the CDR3 reads TGTGCCAGCAGCCCGGGACAGAACACTGAAGCTTTCTTT.

This clone was seen more than once but under ten times. The chain employs TRBV9 and TRBJ2-3; D not certain. Germline-derived CDR1 and CDR2 are SGDLS and YYNGEE. This CDR3 is built from 13 residues. V lost 0 bases, J lost 5 bases, and 7 bases lay in between. CDR3 residues: CASSVEGLDTQYF. In DNA, the CDR3 is TGTGCCAGCAGCGTAGAAGGTTTAGATACGCAGTATTTT.

This clone came up a few times. V is TRBV7-2 and J is TRBJ2-1; TRBD2 matches at 10 bases. Losses at the gene ends were 7 bases for V and 7 bases for J; bases not matched to a gene: 16. CDR1 is SGHTA, CDR2 FQGNSA, per germline. The CDR3 totals 17 residues. CDR3 in DNA: TGTGCCAGCACCTCCCTACGAGGGCTAGCGGGAGTTAATGAGCAGTTCTTC. This encodes CASTSLRGLAGVNEQFF.

V usage is TRBV5-1 and J usage is TRBJ1-2; D not resolved. Germline CDR1 reads SGHRS; CDR2 reads YFSETQ. This CDR3 contains 13 residues. Trimming pared 0 bases from V and 6 bases from J, leaving 9 bases between. CDR3 sequence: CASSLAFGDGYTF. The CDR3, as DNA: TGCGCCAGCAGCTTGGCGTTCGGAGATGGCTACACCTTC.

This clone was counted a single time. J is TRBJ1-1 and V is TRBV15; 7 bases line up with TRBD1. Germline CDR1 is LNHNV and CDR2 is YYDKDF (reference sequence). The V segment lost 2 bases and the J segment 6 bases; nucleotides outside the gene matches: 3. The CDR3 is made up of 13 amino acids. The CDR3, as DNA: TGTGCCACCAGCAGACAGGGGGATGCTGAAGCTTTCTTT. Protein: CATSRQGDAEAFF.

This clone appeared a single time. The chain employs TRBV30 and TRBJ1-4; 8 bases fit TRBD1. With V trimmed by 2 bases and J by 8 bases, 7 bases remained unmatched. The CDR3 totals 14 residues. Germline V gene lookup returns CDR1 GTSNPN and CDR2 SVGIG (reference sequence). CDR3 DNA: TGTGCCTGGAGTATTACAGGGGGAGTCGAAAAACTGTTTTTT. Translating it yields CAWSITGGVEKLFF.